The 9 T cell receptor beta chains in this list originate from one sample, sequenced in a study of T-cell reconstitution after alpha-beta-depleted transplantation in children. A library of TCRbeta sequences, prepared with unique molecular identifiers, was generated. A single record per CDR3 protein comes from TCRdb applying MiXCR to the PCR reads. The repertoire holds fewer than 120,000 distinct CDR3 sequences, with about 9.4% as singletons. Source: PBMCs from the stem cell graft donor, taken from the stem cell graft. These receptors were obtained from a human donor who donated a stem cell graft to a child with acute lymphoblastic leukemia.

This clonotype was counted ten times or more. This chain connects TRBV18 to TRBJ1-1; D is perhaps TRBD1 (5 bases). Deletions cut 5 bases from V and 1 base from J, with 14 bases between. Germline CDR1 and CDR2: KGHSH and LQKENI. This CDR3 has 15 amino acids. The CDR3 DNA sequence: TGTGCCAGCTCATCTCGGGGAACAGGGAACACTGAAGCTTTCTTT. It yields the protein CASSSRGTGNTEAFF.

This clonotype came up many times. V is TRBV7-2 and J is TRBJ2-7, with 9 positions matching TRBD1. CDR1 SGHTA and CDR2 FQGNSA come from the germline V gene. CDR3 length: 14 residues. V dropped 5 bases and J dropped 4; count of bases not matched to a gene: 6. CDR3 residues: CASSLGQGKYEQYF. The CDR3 nucleotides are TGTGCCAGCAGCCTCGGACAGGGGAAGTACGAGCAGTACTTC.

There are many counts of this clonotype. CDR3: CASSLEAGNYGYTF. CDR3 bases: TGTGCCAGCAGCTTAGAGGCGGGAAACTATGGCTACACCTTC. The J gene is TRBJ1-2, the V gene TRBV7-2; D gene unclear. Germline-derived CDR1 and CDR2 are SGHTA and FQGNSA. The CDR3 consists of 14 residues. V was cut by 1 base and J by 2 bases, with 8 bases left in between.

This clonotype has a count of ten or more. This chain joins TRBV7-2 and TRBJ1-5; 7 bases are a match to TRBD1. This CDR3 spans 16 amino acids. Germline CDR1 is SGHTA and CDR2 is FQGNSA. V lost 1 base to trimming and J lost 4 bases; unmatched junction nucleotides: 7. The CDR3 reads CASSLETGRTNQPQHF. Here the CDR3 DNA reads TGTGCCAGCAGCTTAGAGACAGGGAGAACTAATCAGCCCCAGCATTTT. The full variable domain, rest sourced from reference TRBV7-2 and TRBJ1-5, is GAGVSQSPSNKVTEKGKDVELRCDPISGHTALYWYRQSLGQGLEFLIYFQGNSAPDKSGLPSDRFSAERTGGSVSTLTIQRTQQEDSAVYLCASSLETGRTNQPQHFGDGTRLSIL.

This clonotype was found many times. The chain uses TRBV18 and TRBJ2-7, with 7 bases identical to TRBD1. CDR3 length: 11 amino acids. CDR1 and CDR2 from the germline V gene are KGHSH and LQKENI. Unmatched junction bases numbered 3, after V lost 3 bases and J lost 10 bases. CDR3: CASSPGQEQYF. CDR3 bases: TGTGCCAGCTCACCTGGACAGGAACAGTACTTC. Complete variable domain (other parts from reference TRBV18 and TRBJ2-7): NAGVMQNPRHLVRRRGQEARLRCSPMKGHSHVYWYRQLPEEGLKFMVYLQKENIIDESGMPKERFSAEFPKEGPSILRIQQVVRGDSAAYFCASSPGQEQYFGPGTRLTVT.

This clonotype was seen at least ten times. This chain uses TRBV20-1 with TRBJ1-6; TRBD1 is a possible D gene (6 bases). Germline CDR1 DFQATT, CDR2 SNEGSKA (reference sequence). There are 19 residues in the CDR3. V was shortened by 4 bases and J by 4 bases, with 26 bases between the two germline ends. CDR3 in DNA: TGCAGTGCTATGGGGGGAGGGGGATACAGGGACCTATATAATTCACCCCTCCACTTT. It translates to CSAMGGGGYRDLYNSPLHF.

As concerns this clonotype: Just one base apart from a much larger clone, this may be a read error. The gene calls are TRBV18 and TRBJ1-5; TRBD1 matches 8 bases. Germline-derived CDR1 and CDR2 are KGHSH and LQKENI. The CDR3 length is 13 residues. The CDR3 here is CATSRQGHQPQHF. The DNA for the CDR3 is TGTGCCACCTCACGACAGGGGCATCAGCCCCAGCATTTT.

This clonotype was recorded many times. The chain recombines TRBV20-1 with TRBJ2-1, with TRBD2 matching 12 bases. This CDR3 is built from 16 residues. With V trimmed by 3 bases and J by 4 bases, 7 bases remained unmatched. The germline CDR1 and CDR2 sequences are DFQATT and SNEGSKA (reference sequence). In nucleotides, the CDR3 is TGCAGTGCTAGGGGTGCTAGCGGGAGGGGGTACAATGAGCAGTTCTTC. Amino acid sequence: CSARGASGRGYNEQFF.

In its sample, this clonotype was seen many times. This chain connects TRBV12-3 or TRBV12-4 to TRBJ2-7; TRBD1 or TRBD2 may be the D gene (5 bases each). CDR3 size: 14 residues. Trimming took 4 bases from V and 4 from J, leaving 14 bases between them. As DNA, the CDR3 is TGTGCCAGCAGTTGGGACCAGGGTCCTTACGAGCAGTACTTC. Protein product: CASSWDQGPYEQYF.